The present entry profiles one T cell receptor beta chain with its context. Its target is not known. This entry is derived from a study of Ad26.COV2.S vaccination and SARS-CoV-2 variants. Across the whole study: Donor was one of the participants in the Ad26.COV2.S arm of the COV1001 trial. Dosing was one shot or two shots 56 days apart. Findings and caveats of the study: Reportedly, spike-specific CD8+ and CD4+ T cell responses achieved substantial breadth once vaccination had taken place.

Produced via immunoSEQ multiplex PCR; TCRdb's table is partial and in-frame only. The sample consists of about 400,000 clones, about 88% of them appearing once. Treatment specified: some 20 received Ad26.COV2.S at low or high dose, single or two shots; a few received placebo; per-sample allocation not given. Sampling was performed 63 days after the first vaccine or placebo injection. Vaccine was an Ad26 vector expressing Wuhan-strain SARS-CoV-2 spike. J gave up 4 bases and V 7 bases, and 8 bases lay outside the gene matches. Germline CDR1 LGHNA, CDR2 YNFKEQ. The CDR3 is made up of 15 amino acids. The chain carries TRBV4-2 and TRBJ2-5, with 11 bases identical to TRBD2. The sequencing here drew on peripheral blood, taken in a trial of Ad26.COV2.S vaccine versus placebo. The TCR was taken from a person between 18 and 59 years old who received the Ad26.COV2.S COVID-19 vaccine or a placebo. The CDR3 DNA is TGTGCCAGCACCATAGCGGGAGGGCCGGGAGAGACCCAGTACTTC. Translation: CASTIAGGPGETQYF.